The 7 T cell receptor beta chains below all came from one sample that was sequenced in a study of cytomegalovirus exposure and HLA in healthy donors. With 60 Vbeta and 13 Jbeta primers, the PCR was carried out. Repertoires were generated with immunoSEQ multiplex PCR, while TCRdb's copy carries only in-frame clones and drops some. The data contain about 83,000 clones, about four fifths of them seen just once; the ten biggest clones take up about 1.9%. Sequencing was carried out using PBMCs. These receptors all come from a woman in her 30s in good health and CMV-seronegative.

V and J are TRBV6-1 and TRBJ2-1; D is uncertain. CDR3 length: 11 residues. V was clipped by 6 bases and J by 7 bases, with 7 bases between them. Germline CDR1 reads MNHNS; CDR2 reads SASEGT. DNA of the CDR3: TGTGCCAGCAGAAAAGAGAATGAGCAGTTCTTC. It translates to CASRKENEQFF.

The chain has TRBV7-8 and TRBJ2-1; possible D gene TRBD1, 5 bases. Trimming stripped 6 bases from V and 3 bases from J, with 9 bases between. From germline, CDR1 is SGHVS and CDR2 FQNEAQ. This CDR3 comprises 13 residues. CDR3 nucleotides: TGTGCCAGCAGACCTAGGGGCTACAATGAGCAGTTCTTC. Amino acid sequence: CASRPRGYNEQFF.

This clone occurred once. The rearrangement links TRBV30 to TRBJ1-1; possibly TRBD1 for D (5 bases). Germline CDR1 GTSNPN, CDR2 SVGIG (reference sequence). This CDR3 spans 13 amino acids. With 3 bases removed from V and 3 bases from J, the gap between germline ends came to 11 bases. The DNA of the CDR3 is TGTGCCTGGAGCCCCGGGGGTGACACTGAAGCTTTCTTT. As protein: CAWSPGGDTEAFF.

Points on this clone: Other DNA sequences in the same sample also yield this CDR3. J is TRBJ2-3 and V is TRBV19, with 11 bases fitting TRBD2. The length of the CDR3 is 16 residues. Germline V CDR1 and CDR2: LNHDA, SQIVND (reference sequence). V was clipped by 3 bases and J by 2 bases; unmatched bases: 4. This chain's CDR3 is CASSILAGGHTDTQYF. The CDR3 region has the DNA TGTGCCAGTAGTATTCTAGCGGGAGGCCACACAGATACGCAGTATTTT.

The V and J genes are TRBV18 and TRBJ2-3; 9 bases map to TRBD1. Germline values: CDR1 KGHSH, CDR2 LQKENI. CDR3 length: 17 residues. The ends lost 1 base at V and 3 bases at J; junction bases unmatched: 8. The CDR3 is CASSPQQGTGRTDTQYF. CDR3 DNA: TGTGCCAGCTCACCACAGCAGGGGACAGGGCGGACAGATACGCAGTATTTT.

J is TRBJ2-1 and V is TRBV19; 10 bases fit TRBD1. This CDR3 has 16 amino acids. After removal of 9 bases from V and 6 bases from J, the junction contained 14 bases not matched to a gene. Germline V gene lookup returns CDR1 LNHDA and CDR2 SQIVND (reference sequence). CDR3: CASTITGTGVVNEQFF. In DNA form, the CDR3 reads TGTGCCAGCACTATTACCGGGACAGGGGTAGTCAATGAGCAGTTCTTC.

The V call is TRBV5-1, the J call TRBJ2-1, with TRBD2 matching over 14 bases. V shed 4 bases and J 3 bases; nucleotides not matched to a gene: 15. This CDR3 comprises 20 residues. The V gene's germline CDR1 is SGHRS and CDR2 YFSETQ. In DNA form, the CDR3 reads TGCGCCAGCAGCCCACGATCCGGGACTAGCGGGAGTGCAAGCTACAATGAGCAGTTCTTC. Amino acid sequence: CASSPRSGTSGSASYNEQFF.